The 8 T cell receptor beta chains below all came from one sample that was sequenced in a study of CD8+ T cells in alopecia areata. It was cDNA, reverse transcribed from extracted RNA, that served as the sequencing template. TCRdb's copy holds only in-frame clones and misses some; the assay was immunoSEQ multiplex PCR. Altogether fewer than 350,000 clones are present, 58% being singletons, with the ten largest covering 1.8%. The treatment denotes: oral pan-JAK inhibitor, 5-10 mg twice daily. The specimen comprised CD4+ T cells sorted from blood, sampled at week 24, from a patient treated with tofacitinib. These receptors all stem from a human donor with alopecia areata.

V usage is TRBV6-6 and J usage is TRBJ1-2; no clear D. The CDR3 is 10 amino acids. V was pared by 6 bases and J by 2 bases, with 1 base between. Looked up from germline, CDR1 is MNHNY and CDR2 is SVGAGI (reference sequence). In DNA form, the CDR3 reads TGTGCCAGCAGCAACTATGGCTACACCTTC. Encoded protein: CASSNYGYTF.

J is TRBJ2-6 and V is TRBV7-2, with TRBD2 identical over 7 bases. Germline V CDR1 and CDR2: SGHTA, FQGNSA. After removal of 5 bases from V and 2 bases from J, the junction contained 3 bases not matched to a gene. This CDR3 comprises 15 residues. The DNA for the CDR3 is TGTGCCAGCAGCAAGGCGGGGGCTGGGGCCAACGTCCTGACTTTC. Protein sequence: CASSKAGAGANVLTF.

V and J are TRBV6-5 and TRBJ1-4, with 9 bases identical to TRBD1. CDR3 length equals 14 residues. Unmatched junction bases numbered 8, after V lost 5 bases and J lost 10 bases. Germline CDR1 MNHEY, CDR2 SVGAGI. The CDR3 sequence is CASSQLDRGPKLFF. The CDR3 DNA reads TGTGCCAGCAGTCAGCTGGACAGGGGCCCAAAACTGTTTTTT.

The chain uses TRBV30 and TRBJ2-7, with D possibly matching TRBD1 (6 bases). The CDR3 is made up of 17 amino acids. The germline V gene encodes CDR1 GTSNPN and CDR2 SVGIG (reference sequence). Trimming pared 1 base from V and 2 bases from J, leaving 21 bases between. CDR3 nucleotides: TGTGCCTGGAGTGCCTTCACAGGGTCCCCTGGGGCCTACGAGCAGTACTTC. It is translated as CAWSAFTGSPGAYEQYF.

The V gene is TRBV29-1, the J gene TRBJ2-5; 11 bases match TRBD2. There are 13 residues in the CDR3. Trimming at V came to 7 bases and at J to 5 bases, leaving 6 bases not matched to a gene. Germline values: CDR1 SQVTM, CDR2 ANQGSEA. The CDR3 spells CSAFSGGAETQYF. The CDR3 DNA reads as TGCAGCGCATTTAGCGGGGGGGCGGAGACCCAGTACTTC.

For this clone: This sample includes further DNA sequences coding for the same CDR3. The gene calls are TRBV19 and TRBJ2-7, with 9 bases identical to TRBD1. The junction had 1 base not matched to a gene; V was cut back by 6 bases and J by 1 base. The germline V gene has CDR1 LNHDA and CDR2 SQIVND (reference sequence). This CDR3 has 13 amino acids. The CDR3 DNA follows: TGTGCCAGTAGGGACAGGGGATCCTACGAGCAGTACTTC. As protein: CASRDRGSYEQYF.

In this sample, this clone turned up a few times. V and J are TRBV29-1 and TRBJ2-5; D could derive from TRBD1 or TRBD2 (5 bases each). There are 12 residues in the CDR3. Trimming took 5 bases from V and 4 from J, leaving 11 bases between them. The germline CDR1 and CDR2 sequences are SQVTM and ANQGSEA. In DNA form, the CDR3 reads TGCAGCGTTAGGGACGGCTCAGAGACCCAGTACTTC. Its protein is CSVRDGSETQYF.

V gene TRBV5-1 combines with J gene TRBJ2-3; TRBD1 is a possible D gene (6 bases). Germline loops: CDR1 SGHRS, CDR2 YFSETQ. V lost 1 base, J lost 3 bases, and 9 bases lay in between. The CDR3 spans 14 residues. DNA of the CDR3: TGCGCCAGCAGCTTGCAGGGGCTGACAGATACGCAGTATTTT. Amino acid sequence: CASSLQGLTDTQYF.